The subject of this entry is one TCR beta chain. Measured with immunoSEQ multiplex PCR; TCRdb has only the in-frame clones, and not every one. Seen here are under 200,000 clones, about nine tenths observed once, and the top ten hold 10%. This entry comes from a study of cytomegalovirus exposure and HLA in healthy donors. Background on the study: The approximately 110 validation repertoires and the approximately 640 first-cohort repertoires shared a platform, a later analysis reported.

The CDR3 is made up of 14 amino acids. CDR1 SGHTA and CDR2 FQGTGA come from the germline V gene. V gave up 5 bases and J gave up 4 bases, with 13 bases separating them. This chain connects TRBV7-3 to TRBJ2-3; possible D gene TRBD1, 5 bases. This TCR was sampled from a woman in her late teens or twenties in good health and CMV-seropositive. The sample consisted of PBMCs. The DNA for the CDR3 is TGTGCCAGCAGCCTAGGACAACCCTCAGATACGCAGTATTTT. It translates to CASSLGQPSDTQYF.